This TCR beta chain was recovered during a study of blood T cell repertoires in COVID-19. Germline V CDR1 and CDR2: MDHEN, SYDVKM. The CDR3 has 15 residues. After removal of 6 bases from V and 6 bases from J, the junction contained 6 bases not matched to a gene. Original processing notes: From reference gene primer amplification, estimates of nucleated cell counts were derived. The repertoire was sequenced with immunoSEQ multiplex PCR; TCRdb's copy has only in-frame clones and lacks some. For V, J and clone size, that table is used; D and trimming come from the DNA. The sample comprises approximately 120,000 clones, around 85% of which are singletons, and around 3% rests with the top ten. During active infection, Seattle patients enrolled and were then monitored through disease.

Specimen: peripheral blood. The chain has TRBV28 and TRBJ2-5, with 14 positions matching TRBD2. This TCR was sampled from a woman older than 75 with COVID-19, enrolled during active disease. The CDR3 region is CASSLGTSGSQTQYF. Here the CDR3 DNA reads TGTGCCAGCAGCCTAGGGACTAGCGGGAGCCAGACCCAGTACTTC.